One and the same sample provided the 2 T cell receptor beta chains below, sequenced in a study of graft-versus-host responses after intestinal transplantation. These TCRs' antigens remain unknown. Sequenced by immunoSEQ multiplex PCR; TCRdb stores in-frame clones only, minus some. This sample has 65,000 to 85,000 clones, with roughly 91% found just once. Here the sequenced sample was unstimulated CD8+ T cells sorted from spleen or lymph node cells, taken before transplant. The receptors were sampled from a human donor who was the organ donor for an intestinal transplant.

This clone has only a few counts. The chain uses TRBV28 and TRBJ1-4, with D possibly matching TRBD1 (5 bases). The CDR3 is 15 residues long. Germline values: CDR1 MDHEN, CDR2 SYDVKM. V dropped 6 bases and J dropped 11 bases, with 22 bases sitting between them. CDR3 loop: CASRSILQAVGKLFF. The CDR3 DNA reads TGTGCCAGCAGGTCAATTTTACAGGCGGTCGGGAAACTGTTTTTT.

In nucleotides, the CDR3 is TGTGCCAGCAGCTTAGGAAAGGCATACGAGCAGTACTTC. As protein: CASSLGKAYEQYF. The chain recombines TRBV7-9 with TRBJ2-7; no definite D call. Germline V gene lookup returns CDR1 SEHNR and CDR2 FQNEAQ (reference sequence). The CDR3 is 13 amino acids. The germline V and J ends were trimmed by 1 base and 4 bases, with 8 bases remaining between them. Full variable domain (rest looked up from reference TRBV7-9 and TRBJ2-7): DTGVSQNPRHKITKRGQNVTFRCDPISEHNRLYWYRQTLGQGPEFLTYFQNEAQLEKSRLLSDRFSAERPKGSFSTLEIQRTEQGDSAMYLCASSLGKAYEQYFGPGTRLTVT.